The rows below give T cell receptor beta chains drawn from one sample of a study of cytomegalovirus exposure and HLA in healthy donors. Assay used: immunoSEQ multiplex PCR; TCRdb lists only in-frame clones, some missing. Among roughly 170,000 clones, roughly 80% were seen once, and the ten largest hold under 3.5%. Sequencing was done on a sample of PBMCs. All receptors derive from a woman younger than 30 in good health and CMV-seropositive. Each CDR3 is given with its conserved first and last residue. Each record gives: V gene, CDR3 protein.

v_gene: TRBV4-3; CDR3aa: CASSQDSWTSGGVYTDTQYF
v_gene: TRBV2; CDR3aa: CASSRGVNVVNEKLFF
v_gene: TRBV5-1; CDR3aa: CASSSRQKPTYEQYF
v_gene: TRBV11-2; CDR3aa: CASSVLSGANYGYTF
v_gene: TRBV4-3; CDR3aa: CASSQGLGQGSTDTQYF
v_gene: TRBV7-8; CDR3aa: CASSDSGGLIDTQYF
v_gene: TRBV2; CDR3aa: CASRGGLRDEQFF
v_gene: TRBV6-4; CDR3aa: CASGTSEAGELFF
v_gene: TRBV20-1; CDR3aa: CSAPLNGELFF
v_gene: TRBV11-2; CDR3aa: CASSIQGAEKLFF
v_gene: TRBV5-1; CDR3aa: CASTHSGGASYNEQFF
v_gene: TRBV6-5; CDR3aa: CASSYSGAMNTEAFF
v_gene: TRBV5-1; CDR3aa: CASRASGDFGELFF
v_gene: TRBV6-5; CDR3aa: CASSDGGGPRLMQYF
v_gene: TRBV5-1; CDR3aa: CASSLGGGNQPQHF
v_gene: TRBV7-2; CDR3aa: CASSLVSGGTDTQYF
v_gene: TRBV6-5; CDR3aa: CASSYSKGGAYGYTF
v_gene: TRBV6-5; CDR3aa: CASSPTASGANVLTF
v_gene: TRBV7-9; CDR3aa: CASSFEGDPKLFF
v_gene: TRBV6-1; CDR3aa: CASTLPMTGLPYTF
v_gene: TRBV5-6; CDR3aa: CASSSLGVSNTEAFF
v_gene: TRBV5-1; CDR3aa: CASMEGRVSDTQYF
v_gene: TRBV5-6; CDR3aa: CASSLSGVETQYF
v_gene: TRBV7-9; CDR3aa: CASTSGQRPTDTQYF
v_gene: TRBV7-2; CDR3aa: CASSLARERYEQYF
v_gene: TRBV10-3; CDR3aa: CAISNRDDTEAFF
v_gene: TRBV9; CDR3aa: CASSVGGGEAKNIQYF
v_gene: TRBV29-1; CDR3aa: CSVGLQNGNTEAFF